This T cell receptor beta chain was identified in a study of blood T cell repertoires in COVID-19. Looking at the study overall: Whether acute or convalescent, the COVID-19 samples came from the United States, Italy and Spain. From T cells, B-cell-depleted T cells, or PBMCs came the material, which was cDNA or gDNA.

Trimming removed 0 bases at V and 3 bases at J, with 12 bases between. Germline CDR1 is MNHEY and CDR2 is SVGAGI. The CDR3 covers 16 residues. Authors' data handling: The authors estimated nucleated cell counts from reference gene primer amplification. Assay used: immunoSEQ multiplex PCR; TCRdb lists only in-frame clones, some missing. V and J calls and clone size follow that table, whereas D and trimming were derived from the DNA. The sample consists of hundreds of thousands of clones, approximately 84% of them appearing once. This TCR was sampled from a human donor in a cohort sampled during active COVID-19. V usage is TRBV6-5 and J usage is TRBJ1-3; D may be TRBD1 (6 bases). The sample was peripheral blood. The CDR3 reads CASSYSTGPGGNTIYF. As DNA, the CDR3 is TGTGCCAGCAGTTACTCGACAGGACCAGGTGGAAACACCATATATTTT.